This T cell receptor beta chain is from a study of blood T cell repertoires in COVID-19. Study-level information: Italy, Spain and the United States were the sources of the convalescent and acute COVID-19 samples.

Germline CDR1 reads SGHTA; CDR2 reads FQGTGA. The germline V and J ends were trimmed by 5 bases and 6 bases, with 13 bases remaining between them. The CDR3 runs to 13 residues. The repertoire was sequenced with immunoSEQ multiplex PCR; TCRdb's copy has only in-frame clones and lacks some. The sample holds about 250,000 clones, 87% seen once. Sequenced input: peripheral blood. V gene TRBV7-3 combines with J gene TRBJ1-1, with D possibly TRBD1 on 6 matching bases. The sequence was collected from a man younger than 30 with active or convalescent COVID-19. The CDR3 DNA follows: TGTGCCAGCAGCACAACAGGGTTGGCTGAAGCTTTCTTT. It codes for CASSTTGLAEAFF.